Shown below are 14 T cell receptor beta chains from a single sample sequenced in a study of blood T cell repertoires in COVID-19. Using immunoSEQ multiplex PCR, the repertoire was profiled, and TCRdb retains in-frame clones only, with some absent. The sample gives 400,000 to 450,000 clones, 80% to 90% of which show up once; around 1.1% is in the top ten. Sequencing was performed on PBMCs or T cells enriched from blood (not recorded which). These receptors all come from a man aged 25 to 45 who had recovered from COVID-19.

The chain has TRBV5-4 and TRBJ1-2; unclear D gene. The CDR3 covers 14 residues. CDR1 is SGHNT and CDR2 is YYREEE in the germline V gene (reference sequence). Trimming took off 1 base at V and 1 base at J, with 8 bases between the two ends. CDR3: CASSLSRSNYGYTF. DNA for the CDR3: TGTGCCAGCAGCTTGTCACGGAGTAACTATGGCTACACCTTC.

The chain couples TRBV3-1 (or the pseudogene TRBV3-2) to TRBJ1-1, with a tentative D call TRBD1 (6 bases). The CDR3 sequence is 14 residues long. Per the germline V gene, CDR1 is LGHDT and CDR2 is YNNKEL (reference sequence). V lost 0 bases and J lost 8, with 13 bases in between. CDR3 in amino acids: CASSQEQGSREAFF. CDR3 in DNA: TGTGCCAGCAGCCAAGAACAGGGTTCTAGGGAAGCTTTCTTT.

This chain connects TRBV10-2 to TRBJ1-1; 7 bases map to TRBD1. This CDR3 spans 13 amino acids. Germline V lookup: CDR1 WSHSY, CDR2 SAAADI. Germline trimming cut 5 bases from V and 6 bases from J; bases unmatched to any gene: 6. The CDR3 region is CASSKTGVAEAFF. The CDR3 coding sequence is TGCGCCAGCAGTAAAACAGGGGTCGCTGAAGCTTTCTTT.

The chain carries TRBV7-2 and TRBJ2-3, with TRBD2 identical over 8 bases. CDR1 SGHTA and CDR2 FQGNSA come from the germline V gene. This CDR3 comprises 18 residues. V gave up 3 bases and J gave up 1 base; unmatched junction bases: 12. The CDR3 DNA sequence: TGTGCCAGCAGCTTGGAGGGGGTAGCGGGATTGGGCACAGATACGCAGTATTTT. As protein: CASSLEGVAGLGTDTQYF.

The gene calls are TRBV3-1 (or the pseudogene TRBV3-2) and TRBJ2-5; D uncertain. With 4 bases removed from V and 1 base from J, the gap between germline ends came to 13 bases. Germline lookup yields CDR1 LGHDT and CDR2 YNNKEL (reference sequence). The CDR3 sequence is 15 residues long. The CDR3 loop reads CASSRRSGSQETQYF. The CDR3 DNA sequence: TGTGCCAGCAGCCGTCGTTCAGGCAGCCAAGAGACCCAGTACTTC.

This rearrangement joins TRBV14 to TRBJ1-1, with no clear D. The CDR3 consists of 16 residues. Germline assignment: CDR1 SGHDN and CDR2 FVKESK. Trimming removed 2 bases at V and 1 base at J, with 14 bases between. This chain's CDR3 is CASSQQQIQENTEAFF. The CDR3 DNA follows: TGTGCCAGCAGCCAACAACAAATCCAGGAGAACACTGAAGCTTTCTTT.

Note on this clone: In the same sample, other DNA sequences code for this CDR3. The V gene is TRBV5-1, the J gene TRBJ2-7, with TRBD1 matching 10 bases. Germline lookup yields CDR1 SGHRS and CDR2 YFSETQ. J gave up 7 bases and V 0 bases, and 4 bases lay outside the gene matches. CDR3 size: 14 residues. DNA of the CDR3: TGCGCCAGCAGCTTGGGGACAGGGGGGTTGGAGCAGTACTTC. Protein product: CASSLGTGGLEQYF.

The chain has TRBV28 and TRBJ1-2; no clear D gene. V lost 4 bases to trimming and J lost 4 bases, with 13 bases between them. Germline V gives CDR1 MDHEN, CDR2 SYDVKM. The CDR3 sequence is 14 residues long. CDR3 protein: CASSSPPSSYGYTF. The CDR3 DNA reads TGTGCCAGCAGTTCCCCCCCCTCCTCCTATGGCTACACCTTC.

CDR3: CASSPGREGHEQYF. CDR3 sequence (DNA): TGTGCCAGCAGCCCAGGCAGGGAGGGTCACGAGCAGTACTTC. The V gene is TRBV7-7, the J gene TRBJ2-7; 7 bases are a match to TRBD2. Trimming removed 5 bases from V and 5 bases from J; junction bases left unmatched: 9. There are 14 residues in the CDR3. Germline lookup yields CDR1 SSHAT and CDR2 FNYEAQ (reference sequence).

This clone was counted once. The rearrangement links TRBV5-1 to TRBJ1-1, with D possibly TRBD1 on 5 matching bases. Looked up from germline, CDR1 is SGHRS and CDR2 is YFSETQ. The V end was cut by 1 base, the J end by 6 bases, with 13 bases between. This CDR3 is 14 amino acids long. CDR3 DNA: TGCGCCAGCAGCTTGAACAGTGGAGGGGCTGAAGCTTTCTTT. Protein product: CASSLNSGGAEAFF.

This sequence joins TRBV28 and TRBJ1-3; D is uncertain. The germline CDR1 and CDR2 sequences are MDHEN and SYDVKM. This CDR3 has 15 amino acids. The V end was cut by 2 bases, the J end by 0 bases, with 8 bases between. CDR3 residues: CASSLRESSGNTIYF. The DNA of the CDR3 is TGTGCCAGCAGTTTACGGGAAAGCTCTGGAAACACCATATATTTT.

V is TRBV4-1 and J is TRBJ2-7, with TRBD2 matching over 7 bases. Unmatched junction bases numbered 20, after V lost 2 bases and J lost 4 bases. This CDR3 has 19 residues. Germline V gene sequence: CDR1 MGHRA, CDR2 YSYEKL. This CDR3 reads CASSQNILARAGERYEQYF. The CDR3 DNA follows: TGCGCCAGCAGCCAAAATATCCTAGCGAGGGCGGGAGAGAGGTACGAGCAGTACTTC.

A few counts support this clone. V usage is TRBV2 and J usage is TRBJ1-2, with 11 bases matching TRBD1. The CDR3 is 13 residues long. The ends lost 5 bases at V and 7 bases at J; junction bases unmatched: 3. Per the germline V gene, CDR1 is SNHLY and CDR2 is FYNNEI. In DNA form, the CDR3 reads TGTGCCAGCAGTACGGACAGGGGGCCTGGCTACACCTTC. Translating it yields CASSTDRGPGYTF.

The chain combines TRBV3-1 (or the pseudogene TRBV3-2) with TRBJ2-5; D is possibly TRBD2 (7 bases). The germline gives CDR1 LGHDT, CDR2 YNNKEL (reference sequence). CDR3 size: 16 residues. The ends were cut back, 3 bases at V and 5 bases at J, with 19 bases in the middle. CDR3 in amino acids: CASSQTGGGRGETQYF. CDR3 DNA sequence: TGTGCCAGCAGCCAGACCGGGGGCGGGAGAGGTGAGACCCAGTACTTC.